The rows below give T cell receptor beta chains drawn from one sample of a study of metastatic and nonmetastatic thyroid tumors. TCRdb re-analyzed the PCR reads using MiXCR. The repertoire has roughly 36,000 clones, 20% to 30% of them found once; the top ten carry around 9.6%. The material sequenced was blood. Receptors were obtained from a female donor with papillary thyroid cancer or a benign thyroid nodule (not recorded which). Some clones in this sample may be carry-over from other donors' samples. CDR3s leave out the opening cysteine and the closing phenylalanine or tryptophan.

CDR3 protein	V gene	J gene
ASSPRGPLEEKLF	TRBV18	TRBJ1-4
ATSRDGEMAQQY	TRBV15	TRBJ2-7
ASSPGTSGTPNPQF	TRBV3-1	TRBJ2-1
AWSTDRVSGNTIY	TRBV30	TRBJ1-3
VSSPRGRRGTSTDTQY	TRBV11-2	TRBJ2-3
SVDWDRQLGEAF	TRBV29-1	TRBJ1-1
SVDLGDEAYNERF	TRBV29-1	TRBJ2-1
ASSEVSINEQF	TRBV6-1	TRBJ2-1
RATTLAGGPCEQY	TRBV29-1	TRBJ2-7
ASSSHPGSSWANVLT	TRBV2	TRBJ2-6
ASSEGPNGDT	TRBV7-9	TRBJ1-2
ASTPSGTSLSYEQY	TRBV6-1	TRBJ2-7
ASSVGGYNTDTQY	TRBV2	TRBJ2-3
ASSLVLGGYEQY	TRBV5-1	TRBJ2-7
ASSIGGLAGGPFAAGELF	TRBV19	TRBJ2-2
ASSQGQAGYYNEQF	TRBV4-1	TRBJ2-1
ASTEGTSGSNEQF	TRBV2	TRBJ2-1
ASTFSGNQPQH	TRBV28	TRBJ1-5
ASSPRSYEQY	TRBV6-1	TRBJ2-7
ASSPNRTAILSGNTIY	TRBV6-2/TRBV6-3	TRBJ1-3
ASSRTFGTGSNEQY	TRBV28	TRBJ2-7
ASSLWPTGSETQY	TRBV7-9	TRBJ2-5
ASSSAGAATNEKLF	TRBV5-6	TRBJ1-4
AISLAGPCNEQF	TRBV27	TRBJ2-1
VSNRTANQPQH	TRBV2	TRBJ1-5
ASSLGQGYGNEQF	TRBV5-1	TRBJ2-1
SARPTGGSRETQY	TRBV20-1	TRBJ2-5
SARDRRTSGRASEQY	TRBV20-1	TRBJ2-7
ASSSEPSSYNEQF	TRBV13	TRBJ2-1
ASSLAAWGELF	TRBV5-1	TRBJ2-2
AWSSLNRNYGYT	TRBV30	TRBJ1-2
ASSLKEGRGREKLF	TRBV4-1	TRBJ1-4
ASSLREGIGDIGYNEQF	TRBV3-1	TRBJ2-1
ASSQRTVNTEAF	TRBV5-1	TRBJ1-1
ASSRTSGRGEQY	TRBV6-2/TRBV6-3	TRBJ2-7
ASSLAPTDTQY	TRBV7-2	TRBJ2-3
ASSFEAYEQY	TRBV7-9	TRBJ2-7
ASSPPGDYEQY	TRBV18	TRBJ2-7
ASSLMASGFRDTQY	TRBV11-2	TRBJ2-3
ASSEARGRQETQH	TRBV6-1	TRBJ1-5
ASSLPRGQGYGYT	TRBV28	TRBJ1-2
AATRDTALHGYT	TRBV9	TRBJ1-2
ASSQEGGLGSNVLT	TRBV4-1	TRBJ2-6
ASFWTVGTGNTIY	TRBV6-1	TRBJ1-3
AISESRQGHSPLH	TRBV10-3	TRBJ1-6
ASSRDRGNSGTENYQF	TRBV28	TRBJ2-1
ASSLPTGDSPLH	TRBV5-1	TRBJ1-6
ASSKQEGGSNTGELF	TRBV4-2	TRBJ2-2
SVVFGVYEQY	TRBV29-1	TRBJ2-7
SARDPNGDPAQH	TRBV20-1	TRBJ1-5
AWSLGESTGNTIY	TRBV30	TRBJ1-3
TSNRHRGDTQY	TRBV6-1	TRBJ2-5
RVTSGSSDTQY	TRBV20-1	TRBJ2-3
ASSAWGAEYNEQF	TRBV11-1	TRBJ2-1
ASSYSWQGTGNTIY	TRBV6-5	TRBJ1-3
ASRRQGLQYSPLH	TRBV6-2/TRBV6-3	TRBJ1-6
ASKITGVFGYT	TRBV6-1	TRBJ1-2